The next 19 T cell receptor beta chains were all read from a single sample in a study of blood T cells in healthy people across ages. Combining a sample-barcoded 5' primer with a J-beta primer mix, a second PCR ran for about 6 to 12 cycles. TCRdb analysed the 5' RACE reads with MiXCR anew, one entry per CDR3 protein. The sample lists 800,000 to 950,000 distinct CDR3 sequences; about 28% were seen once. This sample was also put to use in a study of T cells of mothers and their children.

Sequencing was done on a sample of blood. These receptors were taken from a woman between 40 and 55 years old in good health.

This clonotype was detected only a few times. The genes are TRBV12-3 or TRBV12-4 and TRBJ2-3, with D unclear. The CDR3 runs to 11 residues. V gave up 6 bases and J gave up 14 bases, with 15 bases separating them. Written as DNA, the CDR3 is TGTGCCAGCAGCCGACCCGGGCTTCTGTATTTT. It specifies CASSRPGLLYF.

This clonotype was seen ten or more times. The CDR3 sequence: CASSDRETDTQYF. The CDR3 DNA reads as TGTGCCAGCAGTGACAGGGAGACAGATACGCAGTATTTT. V usage is TRBV6-4 and J usage is TRBJ2-3; a possible D gene is TRBD2 (5 bases). The germline V gene has CDR1 MRHNA and CDR2 SNTAGT. Trimming stripped 2 bases from V and 3 bases from J, with 6 bases between. The CDR3 has 13 amino acids.

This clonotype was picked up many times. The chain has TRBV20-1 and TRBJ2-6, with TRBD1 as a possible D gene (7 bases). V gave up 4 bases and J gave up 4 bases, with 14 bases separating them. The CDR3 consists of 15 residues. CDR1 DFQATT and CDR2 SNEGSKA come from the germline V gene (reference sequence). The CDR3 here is CSATSPGGGANVLTF. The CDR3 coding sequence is TGCAGTGCTACGTCCCCAGGGGGGGGGGCCAACGTCCTGACTTTC.

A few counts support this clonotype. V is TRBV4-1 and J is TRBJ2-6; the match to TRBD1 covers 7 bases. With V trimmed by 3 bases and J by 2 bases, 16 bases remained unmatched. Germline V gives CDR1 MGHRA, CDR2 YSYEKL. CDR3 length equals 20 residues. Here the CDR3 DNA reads TGCGCCAGCAGCCATAACCCGGGACAGAGGGATTTTGCTGGGGCCAACGTCCTGACTTTC. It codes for CASSHNPGQRDFAGANVLTF.

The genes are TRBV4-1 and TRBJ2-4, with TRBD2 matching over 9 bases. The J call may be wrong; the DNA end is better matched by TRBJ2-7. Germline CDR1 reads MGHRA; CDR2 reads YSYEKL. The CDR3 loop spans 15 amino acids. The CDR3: CASSQRISGGCEQYF. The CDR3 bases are TGCGCCAGCAGCCAAAGGATTAGCGGGGGCTGCGAGCAGTACTTC.

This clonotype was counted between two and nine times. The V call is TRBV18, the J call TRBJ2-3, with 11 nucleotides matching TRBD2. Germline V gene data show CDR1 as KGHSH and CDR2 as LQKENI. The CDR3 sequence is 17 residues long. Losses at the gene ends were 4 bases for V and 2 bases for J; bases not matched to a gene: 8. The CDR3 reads CASSRGGSGGATDTQYF. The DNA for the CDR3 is TGTGCCAGCTCACGAGGCGGTAGCGGGGGGGCCACAGATACGCAGTATTTT.

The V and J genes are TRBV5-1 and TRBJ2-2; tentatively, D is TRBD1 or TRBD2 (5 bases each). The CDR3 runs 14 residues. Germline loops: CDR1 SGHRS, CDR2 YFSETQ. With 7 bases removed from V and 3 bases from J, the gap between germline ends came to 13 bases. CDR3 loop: CASRRRGDTGELFF. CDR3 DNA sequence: TGCGCCAGCCGTCGGCGAGGGGACACCGGGGAGCTGTTTTTT.

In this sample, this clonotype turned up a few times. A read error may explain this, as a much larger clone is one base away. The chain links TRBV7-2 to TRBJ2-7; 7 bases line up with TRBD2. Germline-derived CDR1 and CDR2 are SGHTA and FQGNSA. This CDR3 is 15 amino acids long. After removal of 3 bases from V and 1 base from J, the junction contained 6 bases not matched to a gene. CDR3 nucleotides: TGTGCCAGCAGCTTCTGTGGGGGGGGATCCTACGAGCAGTACTTC. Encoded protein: CASSFCGGGSYEQYF. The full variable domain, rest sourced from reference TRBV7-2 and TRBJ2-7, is GAGVSQSPSNKVTEKGKDVELRCDPISGHTALYWYRQSLGQGLEFLIYFQGNSAPDKSGLPSDRFSAERTGGSVSTLTIQRTQQEDSAVYLCASSFCGGGSYEQYFGPGTRLTVT.

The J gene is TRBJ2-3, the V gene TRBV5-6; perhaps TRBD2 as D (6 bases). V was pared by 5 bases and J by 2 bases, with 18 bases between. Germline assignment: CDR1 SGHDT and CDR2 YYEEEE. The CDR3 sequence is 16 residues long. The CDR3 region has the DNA TGTGCCAGCAGGAGGAGGGACCGACAACCCACAGATACGCAGTATTTT. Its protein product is CASRRRDRQPTDTQYF.

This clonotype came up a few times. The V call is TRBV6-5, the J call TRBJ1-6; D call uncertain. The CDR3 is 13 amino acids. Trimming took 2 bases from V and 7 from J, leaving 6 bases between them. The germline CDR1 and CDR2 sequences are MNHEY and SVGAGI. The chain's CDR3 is CASSYEENSPLHF. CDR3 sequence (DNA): TGTGCCAGCAGTTACGAGGAAAATTCACCCCTCCACTTT.

The CDR3 region has the DNA TGTGCCAGCAGCCGCGGACAGGAGAAAGCTTTCTTT. It specifies CASSRGQEKAFF. The chain employs TRBV7-9 and TRBJ1-1; 7 bases map to TRBD1. The germline gives CDR1 SEHNR, CDR2 FQNEAQ (reference sequence). CDR3 length: 12 amino acids. Trimming removed 5 bases from V and 9 bases from J; junction bases left unmatched: 6.

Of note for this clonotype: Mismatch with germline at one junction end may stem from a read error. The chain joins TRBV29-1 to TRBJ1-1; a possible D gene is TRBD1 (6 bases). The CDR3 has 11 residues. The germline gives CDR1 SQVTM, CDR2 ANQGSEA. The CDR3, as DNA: TGCAGCGCCGAGGACAGTACTGGAGCTTTCTTT. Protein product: CSAEDSTGAFF.

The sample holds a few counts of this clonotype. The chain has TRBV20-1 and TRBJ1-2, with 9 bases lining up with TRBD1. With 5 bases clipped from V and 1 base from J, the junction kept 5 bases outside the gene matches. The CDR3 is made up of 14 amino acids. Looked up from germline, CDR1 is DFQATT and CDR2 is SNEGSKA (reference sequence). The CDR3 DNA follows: TGCAGTGCTGGACAGGGGACGGGTAACTATGGCTACACCTTC. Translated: CSAGQGTGNYGYTF.

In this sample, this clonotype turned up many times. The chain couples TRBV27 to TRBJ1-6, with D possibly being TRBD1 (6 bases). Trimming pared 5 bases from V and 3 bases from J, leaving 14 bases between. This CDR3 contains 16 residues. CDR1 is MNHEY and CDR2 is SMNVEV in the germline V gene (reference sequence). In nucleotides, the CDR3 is TGTGCCAGCAGTCCGCGGACAGACCTCTATAATTCACCCCTCCACTTT. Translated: CASSPRTDLYNSPLHF.

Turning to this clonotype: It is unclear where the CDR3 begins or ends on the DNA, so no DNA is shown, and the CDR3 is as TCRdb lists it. The CDR3 is CASSYWAAGSYNERFF. V is TRBV6-6 and J is TRBJ2-1; the table's D gene call, TRBD2, was not cross checked with the DNA. Germline assignment: CDR1 MNHNY and CDR2 SVGAGI (reference sequence). Including both end residues, the CDR3 is 16 amino acids long.

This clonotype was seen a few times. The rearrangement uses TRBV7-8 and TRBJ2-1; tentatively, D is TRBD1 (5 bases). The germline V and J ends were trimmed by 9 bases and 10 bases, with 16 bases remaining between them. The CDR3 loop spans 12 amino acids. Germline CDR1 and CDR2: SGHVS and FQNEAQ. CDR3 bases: TGTGCCAGTCTTACAACAGGTCCCGAGCAGTTCTTC. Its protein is CASLTTGPEQFF.

CDR3 in amino acids: CASTPGGAGNTIYF. The CDR3 coding sequence is TGCGCCAGCACCCCCGGTGGAGCCGGAAACACCATATATTTT. The chain combines TRBV5-1 with TRBJ1-3; no clear D. Per germline, CDR1 SGHRS and CDR2 YFSETQ. V lost 6 bases, J lost 4 bases, and 14 bases lay in between. The CDR3 has 14 residues.

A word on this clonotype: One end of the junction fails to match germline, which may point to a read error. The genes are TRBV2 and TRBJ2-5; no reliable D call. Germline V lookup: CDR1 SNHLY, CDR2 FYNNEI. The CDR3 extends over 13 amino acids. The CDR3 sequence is CASGERESETQYF. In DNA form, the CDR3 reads TGTGCCAGCGGTGAAAGAGAGTCCGAGACCCAGTACTTC.

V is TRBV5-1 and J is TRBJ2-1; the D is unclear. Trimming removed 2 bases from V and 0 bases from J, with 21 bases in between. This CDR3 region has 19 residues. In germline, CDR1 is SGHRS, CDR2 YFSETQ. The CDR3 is CASSFWAVARMNSYNEQFF. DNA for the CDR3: TGCGCCAGCAGCTTTTGGGCAGTCGCTCGGATGAACTCCTACAATGAGCAGTTCTTC.